This TCR beta chain was obtained from a study of shared clonotypes between healthy human individuals. Libraries were prepared by immunoSEQ multiplex PCR; TCRdb keeps only in-frame clonotypes and omits some of them. The sample includes around 100,000 clones, about 63% of them seen just once. The V segment lost 1 base and the J segment 5 bases; nucleotides outside the gene matches: 7. Germline V gene sequence: CDR1 SGHRS, CDR2 YFSETQ. The CDR3 has 16 amino acids. Every donor was a Caucasian adult from Nashville, Tennessee. This sequence originates from a woman aged 25-40 years in good health. The chain recombines TRBV5-1 with TRBJ2-7; 12 bases match TRBD2. The specimen was memory CD8+ T cells sorted from blood. Indicated subset: CD45RO+ cells pooled with CCR7-negative TemRA cells. CDR3 residues: CASSLSRLAGVNEQYF. For the CDR3, the DNA is TGCGCCAGCAGCTTGAGTCGACTAGCGGGAGTAAACGAGCAGTACTTC.